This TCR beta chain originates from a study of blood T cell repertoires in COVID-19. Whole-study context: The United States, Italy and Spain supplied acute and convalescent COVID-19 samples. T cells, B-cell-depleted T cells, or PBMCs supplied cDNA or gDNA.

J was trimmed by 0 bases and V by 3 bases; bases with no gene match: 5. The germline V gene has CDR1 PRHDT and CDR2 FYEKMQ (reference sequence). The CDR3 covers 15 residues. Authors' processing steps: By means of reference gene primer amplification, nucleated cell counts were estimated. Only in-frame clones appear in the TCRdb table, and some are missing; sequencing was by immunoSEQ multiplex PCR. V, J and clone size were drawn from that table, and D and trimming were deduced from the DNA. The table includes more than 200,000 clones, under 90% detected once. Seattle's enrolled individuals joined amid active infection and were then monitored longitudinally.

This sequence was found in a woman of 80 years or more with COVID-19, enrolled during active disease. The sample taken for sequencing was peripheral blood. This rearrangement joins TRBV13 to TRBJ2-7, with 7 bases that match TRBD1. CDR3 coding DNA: TGTGCCAGCAGCTTCGGGGACAGCACCTCCTACGAGCAGTACTTC. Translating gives CASSFGDSTSYEQYF.